This T cell receptor (beta chain) was retrieved from a study of blood T cell repertoires in COVID-19. On the study more broadly: The samples span acute and convalescent COVID-19 from the United States, Italy and Spain. In each case, the material was cDNA or gDNA derived from T cells, B-cell-depleted T cells, or PBMCs.

This clone was seen a few times. The repertoire was sequenced with immunoSEQ multiplex PCR; TCRdb's copy has only in-frame clones and lacks some. The profile shows 120,000 to 150,000 clones, around 82% of them singletons. This CDR3 has 15 amino acids. CDR1 and CDR2 (germline): ENHRY, SYGVKD. The trim removed 3 bases at V and 7 bases at J, leaving 6 bases unmatched. The source of this sequence is a woman between 50 and 59 years old with acute or convalescent COVID-19. This chain joins TRBV10-3 and TRBJ1-1; TRBD1 matches 12 bases. Sequencing was performed on peripheral blood. The CDR3 DNA is TGTGCCATCAGTGATGGGACAGGGGGCGAGGGTGAAGCTTTCTTT. The encoded protein is CAISDGTGGEGEAFF.